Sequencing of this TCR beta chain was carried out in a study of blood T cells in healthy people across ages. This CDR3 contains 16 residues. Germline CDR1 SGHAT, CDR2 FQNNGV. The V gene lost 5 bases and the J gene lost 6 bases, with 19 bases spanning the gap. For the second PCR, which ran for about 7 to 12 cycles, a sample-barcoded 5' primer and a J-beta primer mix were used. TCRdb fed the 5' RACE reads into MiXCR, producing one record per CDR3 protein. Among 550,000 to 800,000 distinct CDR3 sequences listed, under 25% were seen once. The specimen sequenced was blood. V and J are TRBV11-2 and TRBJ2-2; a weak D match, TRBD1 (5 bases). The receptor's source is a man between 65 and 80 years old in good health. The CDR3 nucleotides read TGTGCCAGCAGCCCCAATTCCCAGGGCACGGCCGGGGAGCTGTTTTTT. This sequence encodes CASSPNSQGTAGELFF.